The 31 T cell receptor beta chains below all came from one sample that was sequenced in a study of T cell responses to AZD1222 COVID-19 vaccine. Produced via immunoSEQ multiplex PCR; TCRdb's table is partial and in-frame only. The sample yields approximately 73,000 clones, about four fifths seen once. The sequences come from peripheral blood, collected on day 0 of AZD1222 vaccination. All receptors derive from an adult in good health.

The chain recombines TRBV11-2 with TRBJ1-1; D not certain. V gave up 5 bases and J gave up 2 bases, with 9 bases separating them. Germline V gene lookup returns CDR1 SGHAT and CDR2 FQNNGV. This CDR3 is built from 13 residues. The CDR3 nucleotides are TGTGCCAGCAGCCAAGACATAAACACTGAAGCTTTCTTT. It codes for CASSQDINTEAFF.

The chain combines TRBV3-1 (or the pseudogene TRBV3-2) with TRBJ2-7; D may be TRBD2 (6 bases). V lost 4 bases and J lost 0, with 13 bases in between. The CDR3 has 15 residues. Germline loops: CDR1 LGHDT, CDR2 YNNKEL (reference sequence). The CDR3 sequence: CASSPRADYSYEQYF. In DNA form, the CDR3 reads TGTGCCAGCAGCCCCCGGGCGGACTACTCCTACGAGCAGTACTTC.

The table lists this clone with a few counts. V is TRBV15 and J is TRBJ1-5, with D maybe TRBD1 (5 bases). CDR3 length: 19 residues. Trimming pared 3 bases from V and 0 bases from J, leaving 21 bases between. The germline gives CDR1 LNHNV, CDR2 YYDKDF (reference sequence). The CDR3 loop reads CATSRDFGTGHYSNQPQHF. The CDR3 DNA reads as TGTGCCACCAGCAGGGATTTTGGCACAGGCCATTATAGCAATCAGCCCCAGCATTTT. Based on the CDR3 plus reference TRBV15 and TRBJ1-5, the full variable domain is DAMVIQNPRYQVTQFGKPVTLSCSQTLNHNVMYWYQQKSSQAPKLLFHYYDKDFNNEADTPDNFQSRRPNTSFCFLDIRSPGLGDTAMYLCATSRDFGTGHYSNQPQHFGDGTRLSIL.

V is TRBV5-1 and J is TRBJ1-1; 10 bases are a match to TRBD1. Germline values: CDR1 SGHRS, CDR2 YFSETQ. The CDR3 sequence is 14 residues long. V gave up 4 bases and J gave up 5 bases; unmatched junction bases: 5. The CDR3 reads CASSPGQGGTEAFF. As DNA, the CDR3 is TGCGCCAGCAGCCCAGGACAGGGGGGGACTGAAGCTTTCTTT.

The chain combines TRBV5-1 with TRBJ1-4, with TRBD1 matching over 9 bases. Germline V CDR1 and CDR2: SGHRS, YFSETQ. V lost 0 bases to trimming and J lost 4 bases; unmatched junction nucleotides: 4. This CDR3 is 16 amino acids long. Here the CDR3 reads CASSLGQGVGNEKLFF. DNA of the CDR3: TGCGCCAGCAGCTTGGGACAGGGGGTTGGTAATGAAAAACTGTTTTTT.

The chain links TRBV6-5 to TRBJ1-1; D remains unclear. Trimming removed 2 bases from V and 7 bases from J, with 5 bases in between. The CDR3 spans 11 residues. Looked up from germline, CDR1 is MNHEY and CDR2 is SVGAGI. CDR3 sequence reads: CASSYANEAFF. For the CDR3, the DNA is TGTGCCAGCAGTTACGCAAATGAAGCTTTCTTT.

The chain links TRBV6-5 to TRBJ1-1; D gene uncertain. Between the trimmed V and J ends, which lost 4 bases and 4 bases, there was a span of 10 bases. From germline, CDR1 is MNHEY and CDR2 SVGAGI. The CDR3 length is 13 residues. CDR3 sequence (DNA): TGTGCCAGCAGTTTGCACAGCGGCACTGAAGCTTTCTTT. It specifies CASSLHSGTEAFF.

CDR3 sequence: CASSSGQALIDTQYF. DNA for the CDR3: TGTGCCAGCAGCTCCGGACAGGCCTTGATTGATACGCAGTATTTT. This chain connects TRBV5-4 to TRBJ2-3, with 7 bases matching TRBD1. The germline V gene encodes CDR1 SGHNT and CDR2 YYREEE (reference sequence). The CDR3 sequence is 15 residues long. The V gene end was trimmed by 3 bases and the J gene end by 6 bases; junction bases not matched to a gene: 10.

This clone came up once. The CDR3 sequence: CASVRGAGYEQYF. The DNA for the CDR3 is TGTGCCTCCGTTAGGGGGGCGGGCTACGAGCAGTACTTC. J is TRBJ2-7 and V is TRBV28; D assignment may be TRBD1 or TRBD2 (6 bases each). The length of the CDR3 is 13 residues. Trimming left V 11 bases short and J 3 bases short, with 17 bases between. The germline gives CDR1 MDHEN, CDR2 SYDVKM. The full variable domain, its missing parts supplied by reference TRBV28 and TRBJ2-7, is DVKVTQSSRYLVKRTGEKVFLECVQDMDHENMFWYRQDPGLGLRLIYFSYDVKMKEKGDIPEGYSVSREKKERFSLILESASTNQTSMYLCASVRGAGYEQYFGPGTRLTVT.

The chain has TRBV12-3 or TRBV12-4 and TRBJ1-2, with no clear D. V gave up 6 bases and J gave up 0 bases, with 8 bases separating them. The CDR3 contains 13 residues. The CDR3 loop is CASSRGANYGYTF. For the CDR3, the DNA is TGTGCCAGCAGCCGAGGAGCTAACTATGGCTACACCTTC.

V usage is TRBV28 and J usage is TRBJ1-5; TRBD1 agrees at 9 bases. V trimming: 6 bases; J trimming: 4 bases; junction bases outside the gene matches: 16. Germline V gene data show CDR1 as MDHEN and CDR2 as SYDVKM. The CDR3 runs 18 residues. For the CDR3, the DNA is TGTGCCAGCAGGCCCCCCGGGACAGGGAACTCTTGGAATCAGCCCCAGCATTTT. The encoded protein is CASRPPGTGNSWNQPQHF.

The V and J genes are TRBV4-1 and TRBJ2-1; D is undetermined. Germline CDR1 MGHRA, CDR2 YSYEKL. The ends were cut back, 5 bases at V and 4 bases at J, with 3 bases in the middle. This CDR3 is built from 11 residues. The DNA for the CDR3 is TGCGCCAGCAGCGATTACAATGAGCAGTTCTTC. Its protein is CASSDYNEQFF.

This clone was recorded only once. CDR3 coding DNA: TGTGCCAGCAGCTTAGACACGGGGACTGAAGCTTTCTTT. It encodes CASSLDTGTEAFF. The chain has TRBV7-9 and TRBJ1-1, with unresolved D. Between the trimmed V and J ends, which lost 1 base and 5 bases, there was a span of 8 bases. Germline V gene lookup returns CDR1 SEHNR and CDR2 FQNEAQ (reference sequence). CDR3 length: 13 amino acids.

This chain connects TRBV3-1 (or the pseudogene TRBV3-2) to TRBJ1-1; D call uncertain. The V and J ends lost 4 bases and 1 base respectively, with 7 bases between them. The CDR3 runs 13 residues. Germline-derived CDR1 and CDR2 are LGHDT and YNNKEL (reference sequence). The CDR3 reads CASSRTENTEAFF. For the CDR3, the DNA is TGTGCCAGCAGCCGAACAGAGAACACTGAAGCTTTCTTT.

The rearrangement joins TRBV5-1 to TRBJ2-1; the D is unclear. Per germline, CDR1 SGHRS and CDR2 YFSETQ. V was pared by 0 bases and J by 1 base, with 8 bases between. The CDR3 runs to 15 residues. CDR3: CASSLDRLSYNEQFF. In DNA, the CDR3 is TGCGCCAGCAGCTTGGACAGATTATCCTACAATGAGCAGTTCTTC.

This clone was seen a handful of times. The rearrangement links TRBV10-2 to TRBJ2-7; D is unresolved. The germline V and J ends were trimmed by 2 bases and 0 bases, with 8 bases remaining between them. Germline CDR1 is WSHSY and CDR2 is SAAADI. CDR3 length: 14 amino acids. CDR3 sequence reads: CASSERRDSYEQYF. The CDR3 DNA follows: TGCGCCAGCAGTGAGAGGCGAGACTCCTACGAGCAGTACTTC.

The J gene is TRBJ2-7, the V gene TRBV5-1, with a weak D call TRBD2 (7 bases). Trimming pared 0 bases from V and 3 bases from J, leaving 13 bases between. CDR1 is SGHRS and CDR2 is YFSETQ in the germline V gene. The CDR3 has 15 residues. The CDR3 DNA follows: TGCGCCAGCAGCTTGGTGGCGGGGGCCGACTACGAGCAGTACTTC. This gives the protein CASSLVAGADYEQYF. The full variable domain, its missing parts supplied by reference TRBV5-1 and TRBJ2-7, is KAGVTQTPRYLIKTRGQQVTLSCSPISGHRSVSWYQQTPGQGLQFLFEYFSETQRNKGNFPGRFSGRQFSNSRSEMNVSTLELGDSALYLCASSLVAGADYEQYFGPGTRLTVT.

The chain joins TRBV18 to TRBJ1-2, with a possible D match to TRBD1 (5 bases). V was clipped by 3 bases and J by 3 bases, with 14 bases between them. Germline V lookup: CDR1 KGHSH, CDR2 LQKENI. The CDR3 contains 15 residues. The CDR3 DNA is TGTGCCAGCTCACCGACAGACCTACCGTACTATGGCTACACCTTC. Protein sequence: CASSPTDLPYYGYTF.

This chain uses TRBV6-5 with TRBJ1-5; D is possibly TRBD1 (5 bases). This CDR3 contains 14 residues. Per germline, CDR1 MNHEY and CDR2 SVGAGI. The V end lost 4 bases, the J end lost 7 bases, and 14 bases lay between the germline ends. DNA of the CDR3: TGTGCCAGCAGTTCGAACGGCCCAGGGCAGCCCCAGCATTTT. Encoded protein: CASSSNGPGQPQHF.

The chain carries TRBV6-1 and TRBJ1-1; no clear D. Trimming pared 1 base from V and 10 bases from J, leaving 10 bases between. The CDR3 sequence is 12 residues long. The germline V gene encodes CDR1 MNHNS and CDR2 SASEGT. CDR3 loop: CASSEVGGVAFF. For the CDR3, the DNA is TGTGCCAGCAGTGAAGTCGGAGGTGTAGCTTTCTTT.

The chain uses TRBV6-5 and TRBJ2-2; maybe TRBD1 (5 bases). CDR3 size: 15 residues. Trimming stripped 0 bases from V and 4 bases from J, with 9 bases between. Germline CDR1 and CDR2: MNHEY and SVGAGI. CDR3 loop: CASSYSTAFTGELFF. The CDR3, as DNA: TGTGCCAGCAGTTACTCGACAGCGTTCACCGGGGAGCTGTTTTTT.

J is TRBJ2-3 and V is TRBV9; D remains unclear. This CDR3 has 13 residues. Germline V gives CDR1 SGDLS, CDR2 YYNGEE. V was trimmed by 2 bases and J by 6 bases, leaving 10 bases between them. For the CDR3, the DNA is TGTGCCAGCAGCGTGTCCCACGGGGATACGCAGTATTTT. This sequence encodes CASSVSHGDTQYF.

This clone appeared a single time. CDR3 DNA: TGTGCCAGCAGCGCCCTTTGGGAAGGACAGGGGAACTATGGCTACACCTTC. Its translation: CASSALWEGQGNYGYTF. The chain couples TRBV7-2 to TRBJ1-2; TRBD1 matches at 9 bases. CDR3 size: 17 residues. Trimming at V came to 5 bases and at J to 2 bases, leaving 12 bases not matched to a gene. In germline, CDR1 is SGHTA, CDR2 FQGNSA.

J is TRBJ1-3 and V is TRBV5-1; possibly TRBD1 for D (6 bases). This CDR3 has 17 residues. The germline V and J ends were trimmed by 5 bases and 1 base, with 19 bases remaining between them. Germline assignment: CDR1 SGHRS and CDR2 YFSETQ. The CDR3 region is CASSWTGATLSGNTIYF. The CDR3 coding sequence is TGCGCCAGCAGTTGGACGGGGGCTACGCTTTCTGGAAACACCATATATTTT.

This chain joins TRBV5-1 and TRBJ1-3; D unclear. This CDR3 is built from 13 residues. Deletions cut 5 bases from V and 0 bases from J, with 6 bases between. Germline V gives CDR1 SGHRS, CDR2 YFSETQ. CDR3 amino acids: CASREGSGNTIYF. The CDR3 DNA reads as TGCGCCAGCAGGGAAGGCTCTGGAAACACCATATATTTT.

In this sample, this clone turned up a few times. CDR3 protein: CARRTGTTGELFF. DNA of the CDR3: TGTGCCAGAAGAACAGGTACCACCGGGGAGCTGTTTTTT. This chain links TRBV3-1 (or the pseudogene TRBV3-2) with TRBJ2-2, with TRBD1 as a possible D gene (5 bases). V lost 9 bases and J 4 bases, leaving 12 bases between the germline ends. Germline loops: CDR1 LGHDT, CDR2 YNNKEL (reference sequence). The CDR3 length is 13 residues.

This chain connects TRBV2 to TRBJ1-6, with unresolved D. This CDR3 comprises 14 residues. Germline V gene data show CDR1 as SNHLY and CDR2 as FYNNEI. V lost 6 bases and J lost 10, with 16 bases in between. As DNA, the CDR3 is TGTGCCAGCAGCGCCAATTCCTGGGTCTCACCCCTCCACTTT. The encoded protein is CASSANSWVSPLHF.

This clone appeared a single time. J is TRBJ2-4 and V is TRBV10-2; 8 bases fit TRBD1. The CDR3 has 19 amino acids. Germline assignment: CDR1 WSHSY and CDR2 SAAADI. Trimming took 4 bases from V and 0 from J; bases not matched to a gene: 14. CDR3: CASSVGRGLSRRAKNIQYF. For the CDR3, the DNA is TGCGCCAGCAGTGTGGGCAGGGGGCTTAGTCGGAGAGCCAAAAACATTCAGTACTTC.

J is TRBJ1-2 and V is TRBV5-8; D ambiguous. Germline-derived CDR1 and CDR2 are SGHTS and YDEGEE. The CDR3 has 12 residues. Trimming cost V 4 bases and J 7 bases, with 11 bases left between them. The CDR3 nucleotides are TGTGCCAGCAGCCCCGGGATAGCTGGCTACACCTTC. Translation gives CASSPGIAGYTF.

The V gene is TRBV5-8, the J gene TRBJ1-5; TRBD1 might be the D (5 bases). CDR3 size: 15 residues. Trimming shortened V by 0 bases and J by 6 bases, and 13 bases separated the two germline ends. CDR1 is SGHTS, CDR2 YDEGEE, per germline. The DNA of the CDR3 is TGTGCCAGCAGCTTGGAAGGGGTATTTGGTCAGCCCCAGCATTTT. Its translation: CASSLEGVFGQPQHF.

The genes are TRBV6-5 and TRBJ1-5, with a possible D match to TRBD1 (6 bases). The germline CDR1 and CDR2 sequences are MNHEY and SVGAGI. The V and J ends lost 7 bases and 0 bases respectively, with 13 bases between them. CDR3 length equals 15 residues. CDR3 DNA sequence: TGTGCCAGCATGGTGTCAGGGGATAGCAATCAGCCCCAGCATTTT. Encoded protein: CASMVSGDSNQPQHF.